This T cell receptor (beta chain) was profiled in a study of blood T cell repertoires in COVID-19. Sequencing was performed with immunoSEQ multiplex PCR; in TCRdb, only in-frame clones are kept and a portion is missing. Counted here are 260,000 or so clones, 70% to 90% occurring once; the ten biggest clones make up around 16%. CDR1 is SGHTA, CDR2 FQGNSA, per germline. Losses at the gene ends were 5 bases for V and 4 bases for J; bases not matched to a gene: 5. The CDR3 spans 15 residues. This clone was picked up one time. Categorization into cohorts depended on clinical history that participants reported. Two negative PCRs, clearance, or symptom resolution characterized the recovered Cohort 3 donors.

The source material was PBMCs or T cells enriched from blood (not recorded which). The V and J genes are TRBV7-2 and TRBJ2-1; 10 bases map to TRBD1. The sequence derives from a young man who had recovered from COVID-19. As DNA, the CDR3 is TGTGCCAGCAGCCCCCGACAGGGGGCATACAATGAGCAGTTCTTC. This gives the protein CASSPRQGAYNEQFF.